Reported below is one TCR beta chain. Its antigen is undetermined. The data were taken from a study of post-analysis software for immune sequencing data. Whole-study findings and limits: Normalized Chao1 diversity in multiple sclerosis patients fell significantly below that of controls. The authors found that F measure strongly co-clustered same-batch samples.

Prepared libraries of TCR beta cDNA carried unique molecular identifiers. Some 500,000 cDNA molecules were obtained per 1 to 10 million input T cells. TCRdb analysed the PCR reads with MiXCR anew, one entry per CDR3 protein. The sample has more than 450,000 distinct CDR3 sequences, 34% seen once; the top ten hold around 6%. The sample taken for sequencing was blood. The TCR was taken from a girl between 2 and 17 years old with multiple sclerosis.

CDR3: CASSLAAGTGTDTQYF. Here the CDR3 DNA reads TGTGCCAGCAGCTTAGCTGCGGGGACGGGCACAGATACGCAGTATTTT. The V and J genes are TRBV7-2 and TRBJ2-3, with D possibly matching TRBD2 (6 bases). Germline CDR1 is SGHTA and CDR2 is FQGNSA. The V end lost 0 bases, the J end lost 1 base, and 11 bases lay between the germline ends. The CDR3 consists of 16 residues.